A selection of T cell receptor beta chains follows, all from one sample in a study of cytomegalovirus exposure and HLA in healthy donors. The repertoire was sequenced with immunoSEQ multiplex PCR; TCRdb's copy has only in-frame clones and lacks some. The sample has approximately 100,000 clones, around 60% seen once. The sample taken for sequencing was PBMCs. The receptors shown here come from a man in his 60s in good health and CMV-seronegative. Each CDR3 is given with its conserved first and last residue. The D gene is left open where the match is weak. The size entry is marked missing in some rows and otherwise reads once, few, many or a size class.

j_call: TRBJ2-7
clone_size: NA
v_call: TRBV16
d_call: NA
cdr3_aa: CASSQLQGTLYEQYF
cdr3_nt: TGTGCCAGCAGCCAACTACAGGGGACTCTGTACGAGCAGTACTTC

j_call: TRBJ2-7
clone_size: NA
v_call: TRBV19
d_call: TRBD1
cdr3_aa: CASSISGTAYEQYF
cdr3_nt: TGTGCCAGTAGTATATCAGGGACAGCCTACGAGCAGTACTTC

j_call: TRBJ2-3
clone_size: NA
v_call: TRBV6-5
d_call: TRBD2
cdr3_aa: CASTRLAGGLNTQYF
cdr3_nt: TGTGCCAGCACCAGACTAGCGGGAGGTCTAAATACGCAGTATTTT

j_call: TRBJ2-7
clone_size: NA
v_call: TRBV7-8
d_call: TRBD1
cdr3_aa: CASTSRTGRYEQYF
cdr3_nt: TGTGCCAGCACCTCCCGGACAGGGAGGTACGAGCAGTACTTC

j_call: TRBJ2-1
clone_size: NA
v_call: TRBV11-2
d_call: NA
cdr3_aa: CASSLVSSVYNEQFF
cdr3_nt: TGTGCCAGCAGCTTAGTGTCTAGCGTATACAATGAGCAGTTCTTC

j_call: TRBJ1-1
clone_size: few
v_call: TRBV19
d_call: NA
cdr3_aa: CASSTGRDTEAFF
cdr3_nt: TGTGCCAGTAGTACCGGGCGGGACACTGAAGCTTTCTTT

j_call: TRBJ2-3
clone_size: NA
v_call: TRBV5-6
d_call: NA
cdr3_aa: CASSLVAGSLADTQYF
cdr3_nt: TGTGCCAGCAGCTTGGTGGCGGGGTCTTTAGCAGATACGCAGTATTTT

j_call: TRBJ2-5
clone_size: NA
v_call: TRBV18
d_call: TRBD1
cdr3_aa: CASSPPGQGAGLAQYF
cdr3_nt: TGTGCCAGCTCACCACCGGGACAGGGGGCTGGCCTGGCCCAGTACTTC

j_call: TRBJ2-1
clone_size: NA
v_call: TRBV5-1
d_call: NA
cdr3_aa: CASSSGQPMAEQFF
cdr3_nt: TGCGCCAGCAGCTCGGGACAACCAATGGCTGAGCAGTTCTTC

j_call: TRBJ1-1
clone_size: NA
v_call: TRBV7-9
d_call: NA
cdr3_aa: CASSLSIKSEAFF
cdr3_nt: TGTGCCAGCAGCTTATCTATTAAGTCTGAAGCTTTCTTT

j_call: TRBJ1-1
clone_size: NA
v_call: TRBV9
d_call: TRBD1
cdr3_aa: CASSQGQGFEAFF
cdr3_nt: TGTGCCAGCAGCCAGGGACAGGGCTTTGAAGCTTTCTTT

j_call: TRBJ1-1
clone_size: NA
v_call: TRBV6-6
d_call: NA
cdr3_aa: CASSYGQKNTEAFF
cdr3_nt: TGTGCCAGCAGTTACGGGCAGAAGAACACTGAAGCTTTCTTT

j_call: TRBJ2-2
clone_size: NA
v_call: TRBV6-1
d_call: TRBD1
cdr3_aa: CATPPTGETGELFF
cdr3_nt: TGTGCCACCCCACCGACAGGGGAGACCGGGGAGCTGTTTTTT

j_call: TRBJ2-2
clone_size: NA
v_call: TRBV10-1
d_call: NA
cdr3_aa: CASSAEGTGELFF
cdr3_nt: TGCGCCAGCAGTGCTGAGGGCACCGGGGAGCTGTTTTTT

j_call: TRBJ1-1
clone_size: NA
v_call: TRBV5-1
d_call: NA
cdr3_aa: CASSPGGGSEAFF
cdr3_nt: TGCGCCAGCAGCCCGGGAGGTGGGTCTGAAGCTTTCTTT

j_call: TRBJ1-1
clone_size: NA
v_call: TRBV5-6
d_call: TRBD1
cdr3_aa: CASSLTGSGTEAFF
cdr3_nt: TGTGCCAGCAGCCTGACAGGGTCTGGCACTGAAGCTTTCTTT

j_call: TRBJ2-1
clone_size: few
v_call: TRBV2
d_call: TRBD2
cdr3_aa: CASTPTSGVYNEQFF
cdr3_nt: TGTGCCAGCACCCCCACTAGCGGGGTCTACAATGAGCAGTTCTTC

j_call: TRBJ1-4
clone_size: NA
v_call: TRBV5-1
d_call: TRBD1
cdr3_aa: CASSSGQVGEKLFF
cdr3_nt: TGCGCCAGCAGCTCGGGACAGGTCGGCGAAAAACTGTTTTTT

j_call: TRBJ2-5
clone_size: many
v_call: TRBV7-9
d_call: TRBD2
cdr3_aa: CASSPGVGGGAETQYF
cdr3_nt: TGTGCCAGCAGCCCGGGGGTCGGCGGGGGGGCCGAGACCCAGTACTTC

j_call: TRBJ1-1
clone_size: NA
v_call: TRBV14
d_call: NA
cdr3_aa: CASSQVSLSVFF
cdr3_nt: TGTGCCAGCAGCCAAGTTTCCTTGTCGGTTTTCTTT

j_call: TRBJ2-6
clone_size: few
v_call: TRBV5-1
d_call: NA
cdr3_aa: CASSLQGGAGANVLTF
cdr3_nt: TGCGCCAGCAGCTTGCAGGGTGGCGCTGGGGCCAACGTCCTGACTTTC

j_call: TRBJ1-2
clone_size: once
v_call: TRBV18
d_call: NA
cdr3_aa: CASSPQTGFNYGYTF
cdr3_nt: TGTGCCAGCTCACCTCAGACAGGATTTAACTATGGCTACACCTTC

j_call: TRBJ2-2
clone_size: NA
v_call: TRBV4-1
d_call: NA
cdr3_aa: CASRRTDSLNTGELFF
cdr3_nt: TGCGCCAGCAGACGAACGGACAGCCTTAACACCGGGGAGCTGTTTTTT

j_call: TRBJ2-3
clone_size: NA
v_call: TRBV13
d_call: TRBD2
cdr3_aa: CASSSSGTSGPDTQYF
cdr3_nt: TGTGCCAGCAGCTCGTCCGGGACTAGCGGGCCAGATACGCAGTATTTT

j_call: TRBJ2-5
clone_size: few
v_call: TRBV18
d_call: NA
cdr3_aa: CASSPLFPKETQYF
cdr3_nt: TGTGCCAGCTCACCATTGTTTCCTAAGGAGACCCAGTACTTC

j_call: TRBJ2-7
clone_size: few
v_call: TRBV7-9
d_call: TRBD2
cdr3_aa: CASSLAEGLAAYEQYF
cdr3_nt: TGTGCCAGCAGCTTAGCCGAAGGACTAGCGGCCTACGAGCAGTACTTC

j_call: TRBJ2-1
clone_size: NA
v_call: TRBV19
d_call: TRBD1
cdr3_aa: CATSTTGVINEQFF
cdr3_nt: TGTGCCACCTCAACCACAGGGGTTATCAATGAGCAGTTCTTC

j_call: TRBJ1-1
clone_size: NA
v_call: TRBV15
d_call: NA
cdr3_aa: CATSRGGFTEAFF
cdr3_nt: TGTGCCACCAGCAGAGGCGGGTTTACTGAAGCTTTCTTT